This TCR beta chain was identified in a study of vaccination and CD4 T cells after COVID-19 (dated by TCRdb to about 2022). At the level of the whole study: Convalescent patients had a positive SARS-CoV-2 result on nasal swab PCR, and of these patients, fewer than ten had mild disease and one had severe disease. The convalescent cohort included six males and four females, with two Hispanic individuals, seven Caucasians, two Asians and one multiracial person. Participants got two doses of the Pfizer-BioNTech BNT162b2 vaccine (n=8) or two doses of the Moderna mRNA-1273 vaccine (n=2). Post-COVID blood samples from convalescent patients were collected a median of roughly 100 days after diagnosis, with a range of 35 to 161 days. Post-vaccine blood samples were collected a median of approximately 72 days after the second vaccine dose, ranging from roughly 13 to 241 days. The cultures were stimulated with overlapping spike peptide pools from SARS-CoV-2 and from the common cold coronaviruses HCoV-NL63, HCoV-OC43 and HCoV-229E. Control cultures used a CEFX viral epitope pool as positive control, an HIV-1 Nef peptide pool as negative control, or no peptide. In roughly nine COVID-19 convalescent patients and a handful of infection-naive healthy vaccine recipients, the spike-specific CD4+ TCR repertoire before mRNA vaccination was compared with the repertoire after mRNA vaccination. Study-wide findings and limitations: The median count of SARS-CoV-2-reactive clonotypes went up from around 21 after infection to about 40 after vaccination, although the change was not significant. In convalescent patients, nearly all vaccine-specific clones (304 of 307) were found to be mono-reactive for SARS-CoV-2 spike rather than cross-reactive with common cold coronaviruses. Only a relatively small number of convalescent patients were included in the study, and early timepoints following natural infection were not analyzed. In convalescent patients, a median around 90% of post-vaccine SARS-CoV-2-reactive clones were detected only after vaccination, suggesting vaccine-specific priming.

The trim is 4 bases for V and 3 bases for J, with a gap of 21 bases between the germline ends. Measured from the cysteine to the phenylalanine, the CDR3 is 17 residues long. This entry keeps only the CDR3 DNA: 51 bases, framed from base 1. For CDR1 and CDR2, the germline V gene (reference sequence) lists LNHDA and SQIVND. This clonotype was seen more than once but under ten times. Its antigen is not yet known. No much larger clone exists at a distance of one base, and base qualities are not known. The intended sense of this specimen's treatment or condition label: approximately 11-day PBMC culture with coronavirus spike peptide pools or control peptides (ViraFEST assay). To expand antigen-specific T cells with peptide pools and then pick out the expanded clonotypes through TCR sequencing, the study relied on the ViraFEST assay. Positive SARS-CoV-2 PCR tests in the convalescent patients dated from March to December 2020, before Alpha, Beta and Delta variants emerged in the United States. Each well held millions of PBMCs cultured in IMDM containing around 5.1% human AB serum and 10 IU/ml IL-2, with 10 ug/ml peptide pools added. Half of the culture medium was replaced with fresh IL-2-containing medium on days 3 and 7. After approximately eleven days of culture, CD4+ T cells were isolated by negative selection with the EasySep CD4+ T cell isolation kit. Ficoll-Paque Plus gradient centrifugation was used to isolate PBMCs from whole blood, and the isolated PBMCs were then either used fresh or cryopreserved at -140C. Triplicate wells were generally used for each culture condition.

Receptors were amplified or captured by PCR. DNA from cultured CD4+ T cells was subjected to TCR sequencing with the Oncomine TCR Beta short-read assay at the Johns Hopkins FTIC core. Genomic DNA was extracted from the cultured CD4+ T cells with the QIAamp micro DNA kit. Oncomine TCR Beta libraries from cultured CD4+ T cells were pooled using unique dual indexes and sequenced on an Illumina iSeq 100. The study's own analysis went as follows. Non-productive sequences were filtered out, and CDR3s that did not start with C, did not end with F or W, or were shorter than 7 amino acids were discarded. Antigen-specific clonotypes were identified with the MANAFEST web application by comparing peptide-stimulated wells with reference and other culture wells. Positive clones required FDR below 0.05, an odds ratio above 5, and productive frequency above 0.1% in at least two of three replicate wells. Cross-reactive clonotypes were defined as significantly expanded in both SARS-CoV-2 spike wells and at least one common cold coronavirus spike condition. Similarity between CDR3 sequences was evaluated in R version 3.6.1 using Levenshtein distances (stringdist) and unrooted phylogenetic trees (ape). TCRdb itself trimmed the public reads at Q25 with fastp, ran MiXCR and retained productive beta chains. Every entry covers one CDR3 protein and lists the most common genes and DNA from its rows. For this entry, the V and J calls and clone size follow TCRdb and not the study's own pipeline. The sample profile shows around 14,000 distinct CDR3 sequences; around 55% of them were found once. Jointly, the top ten make up about 8.8% of the sample.

Sequencing used CD4+ T cells from blood, cultured in vitro, obtained before SARS-CoV-2 vaccination. The rearrangement combines TRBV19 with TRBJ1-1; the D gene lacks a confident call. This receptor was taken from a human donor who had recovered from COVID-19. The CDR3 amino acid sequence is: CASSRARSYYRDTEAFF. At the DNA level, the sequence is TGTGCCAGTAGTAGGGCTCGGTCCTACTATAGGGACACTGAAGCTTTCTTT.